This TCR beta chain was found in a study of T-cell memory formation after mild COVID-19. Study information: The study found TCR clusters largely donor specific. General study points: Clones that shrank (day 15 to 85) were balanced CD4/CD8, whereas later expanders leaned CD4+. Specificity for SARS-CoV-2 was not confirmed among the second-wave clones peaking on day 37. Those CD4+ clones that contracted were mainly in CM and EM (CD8+ ones in EMRA).

TCRdb analysed the 5' RACE reads with MiXCR anew, one entry per CDR3 protein. The table includes around 390,000 distinct CDR3 sequences, around a sixth detected once. This clonotype showed up just a few times. Antigen: not known. Germline CDR1 is WSHSY and CDR2 is SAAADI. V lost 10 bases and J 5 bases, leaving 11 bases between the germline ends. CDR3 length equals 11 residues. The specimen sequenced was PBMCs or a T cell subset sorted from them (not recorded which). The chain has TRBV10-2 and TRBJ2-5; D ambiguous. This sequence originates from a man aged 18-30 years who had mild COVID-19 (a few samples of this study predate the infection). Cell type and time point are not known. DNA for the CDR3: TGCGCCACCACGCTGGGGGAGACCCAGTACTTC. This encodes CATTLGETQYF.